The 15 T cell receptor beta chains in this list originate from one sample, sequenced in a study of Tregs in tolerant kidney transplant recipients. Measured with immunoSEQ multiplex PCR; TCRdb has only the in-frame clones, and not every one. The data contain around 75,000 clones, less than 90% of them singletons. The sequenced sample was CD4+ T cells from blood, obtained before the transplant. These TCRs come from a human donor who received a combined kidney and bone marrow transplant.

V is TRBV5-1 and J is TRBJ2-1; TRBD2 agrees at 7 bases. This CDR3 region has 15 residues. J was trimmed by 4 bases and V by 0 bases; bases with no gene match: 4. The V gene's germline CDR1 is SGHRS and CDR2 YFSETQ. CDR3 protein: CASSLVRELYNEQFF. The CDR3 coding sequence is TGCGCCAGCAGCTTGGTGCGGGAGTTATACAATGAGCAGTTCTTC.

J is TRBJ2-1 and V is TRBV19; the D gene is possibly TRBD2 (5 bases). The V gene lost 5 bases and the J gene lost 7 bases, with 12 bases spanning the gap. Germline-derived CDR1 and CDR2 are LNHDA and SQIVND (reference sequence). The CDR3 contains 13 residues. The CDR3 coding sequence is TGTGCCAGTAGTGGAGTAGCGCCAAATGAGCAGTTCTTC. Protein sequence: CASSGVAPNEQFF.

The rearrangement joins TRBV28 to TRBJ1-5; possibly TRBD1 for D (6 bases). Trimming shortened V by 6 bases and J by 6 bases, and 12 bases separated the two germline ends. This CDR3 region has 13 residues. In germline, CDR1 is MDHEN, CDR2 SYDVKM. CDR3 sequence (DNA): TGTGCCAGCAGCCGACAGGATGTTCAGCCCCAGCATTTT. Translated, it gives CASSRQDVQPQHF.

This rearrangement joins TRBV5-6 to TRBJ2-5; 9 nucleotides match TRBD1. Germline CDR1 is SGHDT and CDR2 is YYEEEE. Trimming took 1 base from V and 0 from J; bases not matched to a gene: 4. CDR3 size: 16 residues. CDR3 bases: TGTGCCAGCAGCTTGACTGGGACAGGGTACCAAGAGACCCAGTACTTC. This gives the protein CASSLTGTGYQETQYF.

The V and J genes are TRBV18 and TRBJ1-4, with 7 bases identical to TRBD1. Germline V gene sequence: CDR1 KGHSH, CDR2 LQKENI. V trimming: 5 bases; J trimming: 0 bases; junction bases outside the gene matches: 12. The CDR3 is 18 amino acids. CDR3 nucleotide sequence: TGTGCCAGCTCAGGCGCGGGACAGACTCTCGCAACTAATGAAAAACTGTTTTTT. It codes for CASSGAGQTLATNEKLFF.

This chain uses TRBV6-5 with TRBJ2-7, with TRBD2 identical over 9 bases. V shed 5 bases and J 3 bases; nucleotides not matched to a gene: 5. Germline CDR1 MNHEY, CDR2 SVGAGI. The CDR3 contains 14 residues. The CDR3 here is CASSAGTSFYEQYF. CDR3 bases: TGTGCCAGCAGTGCCGGGACTAGCTTCTACGAGCAGTACTTC.

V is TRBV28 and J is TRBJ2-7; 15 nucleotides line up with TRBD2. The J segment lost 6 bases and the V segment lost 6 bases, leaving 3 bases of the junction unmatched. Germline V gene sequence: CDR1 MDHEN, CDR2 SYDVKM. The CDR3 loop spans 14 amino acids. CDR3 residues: CASSSGLAGGEQYF. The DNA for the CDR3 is TGTGCCAGCAGCTCGGGACTAGCGGGAGGCGAGCAGTACTTC.

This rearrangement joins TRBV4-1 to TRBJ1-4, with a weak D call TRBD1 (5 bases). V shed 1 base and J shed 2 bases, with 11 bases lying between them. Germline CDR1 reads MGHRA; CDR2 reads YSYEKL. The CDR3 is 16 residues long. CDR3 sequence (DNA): TGCGCCAGCAGCCAAGCAAAACAGGTGACTAATGAAAAACTGTTTTTT. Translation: CASSQAKQVTNEKLFF.

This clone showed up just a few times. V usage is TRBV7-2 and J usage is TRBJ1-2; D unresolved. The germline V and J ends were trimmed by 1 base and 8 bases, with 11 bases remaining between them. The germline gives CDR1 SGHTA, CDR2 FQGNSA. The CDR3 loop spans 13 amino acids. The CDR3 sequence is CASSLEGGIGYTF. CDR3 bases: TGTGCCAGCAGCTTAGAGGGCGGGATCGGCTACACCTTC.

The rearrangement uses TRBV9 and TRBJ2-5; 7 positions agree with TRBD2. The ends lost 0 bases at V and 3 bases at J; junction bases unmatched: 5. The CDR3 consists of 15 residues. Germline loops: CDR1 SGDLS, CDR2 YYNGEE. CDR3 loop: CASSVAPGREETQYF. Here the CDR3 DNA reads TGTGCCAGCAGCGTAGCCCCGGGGAGGGAAGAGACCCAGTACTTC. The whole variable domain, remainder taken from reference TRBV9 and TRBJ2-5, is DSGVTQTPKHLITATGQRVTLRCSPRSGDLSVYWYQQSLDQGLQFLIQYYNGEERAKGNILERFSAQQFPDLHSELNLSSLELGDSALYFCASSVAPGREETQYFGPGTRLLVL.

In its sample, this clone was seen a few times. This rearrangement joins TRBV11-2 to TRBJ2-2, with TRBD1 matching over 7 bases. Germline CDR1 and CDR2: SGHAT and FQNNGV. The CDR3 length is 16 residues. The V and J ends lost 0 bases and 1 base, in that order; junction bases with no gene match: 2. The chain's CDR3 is CASSLEGQKNTGELFF. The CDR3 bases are TGTGCCAGCAGCTTAGAGGGACAGAAGAACACCGGGGAGCTGTTTTTT.

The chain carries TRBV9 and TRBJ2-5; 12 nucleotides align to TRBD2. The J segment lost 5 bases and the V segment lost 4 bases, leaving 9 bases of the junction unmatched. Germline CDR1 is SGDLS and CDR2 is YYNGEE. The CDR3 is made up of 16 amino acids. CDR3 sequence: CASSPLAGGPEETQYF. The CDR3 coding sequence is TGTGCCAGCAGCCCGCTAGCGGGAGGGCCTGAGGAGACCCAGTACTTC.

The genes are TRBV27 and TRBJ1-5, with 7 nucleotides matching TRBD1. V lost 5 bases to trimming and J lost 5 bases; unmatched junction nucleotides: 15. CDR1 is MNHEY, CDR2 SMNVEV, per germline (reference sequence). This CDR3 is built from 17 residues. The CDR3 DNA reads TGTGCCAGCAGTCATGTGCCACCAGCAGGGGGTGATCAGCCCCAGCATTTT. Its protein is CASSHVPPAGGDQPQHF.

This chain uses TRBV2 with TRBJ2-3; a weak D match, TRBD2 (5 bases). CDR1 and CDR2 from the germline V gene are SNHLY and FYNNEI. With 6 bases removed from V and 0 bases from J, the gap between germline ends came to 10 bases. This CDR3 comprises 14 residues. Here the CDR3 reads CASRRSGSTDTQYF. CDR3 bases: TGTGCCAGCAGACGCAGCGGAAGCACAGATACGCAGTATTTT.

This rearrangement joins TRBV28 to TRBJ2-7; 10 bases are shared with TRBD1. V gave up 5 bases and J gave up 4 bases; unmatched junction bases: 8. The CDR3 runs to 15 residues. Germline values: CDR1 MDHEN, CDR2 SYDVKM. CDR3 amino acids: CASSTPTGGKYEQYF. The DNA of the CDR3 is TGTGCCAGCAGTACCCCGACAGGGGGCAAATACGAGCAGTACTTC.